This paragraph covers one T cell receptor (beta chain) sequence. There is no known antigen for this receptor. No base qualities exist here, and no much larger clone lies one base off it. Donors were roughly 40 systemically healthy Caucasian individuals from Russia aged roughly 6 to 100 years. Approximately 10 milliliters of peripheral blood were collected from each donor into EDTA-treated Vacutainer tubes. Ficoll-Paque density-gradient centrifugation was used to isolate PBMCs, with at least 6.5 million obtained per sample. Total RNA was extracted from PBMCs with Trizol reagent, with at least 5 micrograms obtained per sample. The percentages of naive CD45RAhigh/CD27high T cells were determined by flow cytometry on a PBMC aliquot from every donor. The library was built by means of 5' RACE. The reads were generated on an Illumina HiSeq 2500. A second PCR of roughly 6 to 11 cycles was run with a J-beta primer mix and a sample-barcoded 5' primer. A template-switch 5' adaptor carrying 12 random nucleotides introduced a unique molecular identifier onto each TCR beta cDNA molecule. Each sample yielded at least 3 million CDR3-containing paired-end reads. All of the RNA was converted into first-strand cDNA using the Mint cDNA synthesis kit, with a TRBC-specific oligonucleotide serving as the primer. After uracil-DNA glycosylase treatment, a first 18-cycle PCR used universal primers M1SS and BC2_uni_R on all cDNA. Turning to the authors' computational methods: Each sample was normalized by randomly selecting 1 million high-quality reads, each carrying a distinct molecular identifier. Instead of being binned into consensus sequences, reads that shared molecular identifiers were thrown out. MiTCR, set to a Q25 quality threshold and the strictest error-elimination algorithm, was used for CDR3 identification, clonotype clustering and error correction. Lower-bound total TCR beta diversity was estimated with a nonparametric unseen species model using Euler transformation. Clones were called with MiXCR by TCRdb after fastp trimmed the public reads at Q25, and only in-frame beta chains were retained. A single entry per CDR3 protein holds the most common genes and DNA from its merged rows. TCRdb, not the original authors, processed these V and J calls. Within this sample are approximately 800,000 distinct CDR3 sequences, with under 40% of them counted one time only. The ten top clones hold over 10% of the sample.

Including cysteine and phenylalanine, the CDR3 has 15 amino acids. Only the CDR3 DNA stays, 45 bases, in frame from base 1. V is shortened by 5 bases, J by 2 bases, and the region joining them spans 12 bases. In the germline V gene, CDR1 corresponds to SGHTA and CDR2 to FQGNSA. The data were obtained in a study of blood T cells in healthy people across ages (dated by TCRdb to the mid-2010s). Background for the entire study: In model experiments, roughly one uniquely barcoded TCR beta cDNA molecule per two T cells was captured by template switching. The study measured age-related changes in TCR beta repertoire diversity using deep sequencing normalized with unique cDNA molecular identifiers. The donors were split into four age groups: young (average about 16 years), middle-aged (roughly 39), aged (over 55) and long-lived (over 75). Donors of different ages were randomly distributed across sequencing lanes to avoid experimental bias. Two additional independent replicas of 1 million unique cDNA reads from the same blood draw were analyzed for two donors (one aged 18 to 30 and one aged 80 or older).

On the study overall, not on this receptor specifically: Because profiling used bulk unsorted PBMCs, naive and antigen-experienced compartments could not be compared conclusively. The long-lived group showed more naive CD4+ T cells, fewer expanded clones and increased TCR diversity than the aged group, suggesting age selection. Because donor CMV infection status was unknown, age-related changes in expanded clonotypes were potentially confounded. Total diversity estimates from one million sequenced T cells were considered lower bounds and underestimates. Observed TCR beta diversity per million T cells fell roughly linearly with age, and a significant reduction was already apparent by age roughly 40. There was a strong correlation between observed TCR beta diversity and the percentage of naive T cells measured by flow cytometry.

The sample consisted of blood. The V and J genes are TRBV7-2 and TRBJ2-2; too little of a D gene remains to name it. The TCR sequence derives from a man between 18 and 35 years old in good health. The nucleotides are TGTGCCAGCAGCCGCCAAATTATAAACACCGGGGAGCTGTTTTTT. Protein translation: CASSRQIINTGELFF.